This T cell receptor (beta chain) was identified during a study of CD8+CD57+ T cells in acquired aplastic anemia. Overall study findings and caveats: Almost 30 CD8+ CDR3 sequences occurred in both the patients and the controls.

V lost 4 bases and J lost 4; bases outside the gene matches: 10. Germline V gives CDR1 MDHEN, CDR2 SYDVKM. The CDR3 consists of 16 residues. Notes on this clonotype: The antigen is not known.

TCR beta VDJ and CDR3 profiles were obtained from a genomic DNA template. TCRdb fed the reads into MiXCR, producing one record per CDR3 protein. The profile shows about 190,000 distinct CDR3 sequences, roughly half of them singletons. The chain couples TRBV28 to TRBJ1-5, with 7 bases fitting TRBD1. The receptor comes from a human donor in good health, serving as a control. Sequencing was done on a sample of sorted CD4+, CD8+, or CD8+CD57+ T cells (not recorded which) from PBMCs. The DNA for the CDR3 is TGTGCCAGCAGTTCAGCGCCGGGACAGCCTAATCAGCCCCAGCATTTT. Amino acids: CASSSAPGQPNQPQHF. The variable domain in full, with the rest retrieved from reference TRBV28 and TRBJ1-5, is DVKVTQSSRYLVKRTGEKVFLECVQDMDHENMFWYRQDPGLGLRLIYFSYDVKMKEKGDIPEGYSVSREKKERFSLILESASTNQTSMYLCASSSAPGQPNQPQHFGDGTRLSIL.